The T cell receptor (beta chain) under discussion was sequenced for a study of blood T cells in healthy people across ages. Study results and limitations: Reliance upon unsorted PBMCs precluded definitive naive versus antigen-experienced comparison.

Next came a second PCR, run for about 6 to 11 cycles, which used a sample-barcoded 5' primer along with a J-beta primer mix. The template-switch adaptor, which had 12 random nucleotides, put a tag on each cDNA molecule. Each CDR3 protein gets one entry after TCRdb re-called the 5' RACE reads with MiXCR. The sample shows about 720,000 distinct CDR3 sequences, approximately 22% of them seen only once. The CDR3 runs to 14 residues. Between the trimmed V and J ends, which lost 1 base and 5 bases, there was a span of 12 bases. CDR1 is MGHRA and CDR2 is YSYEKL in the germline V gene. About this clonotype itself: The antigen is unknown.

The chain is built from TRBV4-1 and TRBJ2-7; a possible D gene is TRBD1 (5 bases). The sample consisted of blood. The source of this sequence is a man between 70 and 80 years old in good health. CDR3 nucleotides: TGCGCCAGCAGCCAAGGACAGCCCCTGGACGAGCAGTACTTC. Translating gives CASSQGQPLDEQYF.